The present TCR beta chain was sequenced within a study of blood T cell repertoires in COVID-19 (TCRdb year 2020). As for the study more broadly: Samples from collaborators originated in the United States, Italy and Spain and spanned both the acute and convalescent phases of COVID-19. The material from the prospective study consisted of cDNA or gDNA derived from T cells, B-cell-depleted T cells, or PBMCs. Subjects who had been exposed to COVID-19, were actively infected with it, or had recovered from it provided the deeply sampled blood TCRbeta repertoires that made up the dataset. The repertoires were released in a freely available public database meant as a resource for research on the immune response to SARS-CoV-2. The samples were drawn from the first 160 participants of the ongoing ImmuneRACE study and from some 1,300 subjects provided by 6 global collaborators. Sample metadata almost always included a de-identified subject ID, COVID-19 status, age in years and sex. Where HLA class I and class II types were available, the types were taken from metadata supplied by the sample provider, not from assay-based typing. Overall results and qualifications from the work: The quantity of clinical and demographic metadata differed by source and by participant and was supplied without curation.

Of note for this clone: Its specific antigen is unknown. No much larger clone is present one base from it, and per-base qualities are unavailable.

Cut back by 3 bases and 10 bases, the V and J ends lie 13 bases apart. CDR1 is given as MGHDK and CDR2 as SYGVNS, both from the germline V gene. The CDR3 contains 14 residues, cysteine and phenylalanine counted. Only the CDR3 portion is preserved as DNA: 42 bases, with reading frame beginning at the first base. Each collaborating institution followed its own protocols to collect whole blood in K2EDTA tubes. For TCRbeta analysis, collaborators shipped samples in one of three forms: frozen whole blood, isolated PBMCs, or DNA extracted from either of those sample types. The immunoSEQ Assay, a bias-controlled multiplex PCR, was used to amplify TCRbeta CDR3 regions from genomic DNA. The published analysis was carried out like this. The number of nucleated cells in each sample was estimated by amplification of reference gene primers within the assay. To quantify the absolute abundance of each unique TCRbeta CDR3 rearrangement, sequence reads were collapsed and filtered. For each sample, productive Simpson clonality was calculated by taking the square root of Simpson's diversity index across productive rearrangements. In TCRdb, the immuneACCESS table is reduced to in-frame sequences with V and J assigned. These tables do not hold every clone; where another copy was compared, an unresolved V gene accounts for under half, and the others remain unexplained. D and trimming come from the DNA, and the V and J calls and clone size come from that table. Across this sample there are about 91,000 clones, with 88% seen only once. 4.8% of the sample rests with the top ten.

Material for sequencing was peripheral blood. The chain couples TRBV25-1 to TRBJ1-6; the D gene cannot be resolved reliably. The TCR originated in a woman older than 75 with active COVID-19. The DNA is as follows: TGTGCCAGCAGTGAGAGTCAGGCCAGGTCACCCCTCCACTTT. Its protein is CASSESQARSPLHF.